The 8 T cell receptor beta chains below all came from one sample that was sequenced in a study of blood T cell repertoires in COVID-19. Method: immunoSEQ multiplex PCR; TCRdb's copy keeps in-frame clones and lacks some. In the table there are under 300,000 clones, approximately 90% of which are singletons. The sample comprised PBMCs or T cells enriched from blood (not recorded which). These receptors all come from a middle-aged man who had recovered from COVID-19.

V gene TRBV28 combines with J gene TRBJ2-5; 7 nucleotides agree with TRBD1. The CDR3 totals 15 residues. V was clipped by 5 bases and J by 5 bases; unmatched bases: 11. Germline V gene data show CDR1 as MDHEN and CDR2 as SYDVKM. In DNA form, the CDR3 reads TGTGCCAGCAGTCACCACGGGACAGTCGGGGAGACCCAGTACTTC. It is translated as CASSHHGTVGETQYF. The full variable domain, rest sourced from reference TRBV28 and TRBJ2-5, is DVKVTQSSRYLVKRTGEKVFLECVQDMDHENMFWYRQDPGLGLRLIYFSYDVKMKEKGDIPEGYSVSREKKERFSLILESASTNQTSMYLCASSHHGTVGETQYFGPGTRLLVL.

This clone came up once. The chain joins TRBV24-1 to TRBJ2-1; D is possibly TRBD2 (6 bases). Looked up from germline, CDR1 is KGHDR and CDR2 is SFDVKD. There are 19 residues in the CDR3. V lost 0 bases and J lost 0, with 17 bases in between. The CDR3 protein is CATSDLRPWRGISYNEQFF. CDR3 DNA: TGTGCCACCAGTGATTTGCGGCCATGGAGGGGAATCTCCTACAATGAGCAGTTCTTC.

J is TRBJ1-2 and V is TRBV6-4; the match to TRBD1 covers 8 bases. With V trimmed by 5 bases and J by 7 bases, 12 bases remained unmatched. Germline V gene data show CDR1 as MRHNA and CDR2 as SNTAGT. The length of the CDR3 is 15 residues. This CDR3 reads CASSPRQGPPSGYTF. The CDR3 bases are TGTGCCAGCAGTCCAAGACAGGGGCCCCCGAGTGGCTACACCTTC.

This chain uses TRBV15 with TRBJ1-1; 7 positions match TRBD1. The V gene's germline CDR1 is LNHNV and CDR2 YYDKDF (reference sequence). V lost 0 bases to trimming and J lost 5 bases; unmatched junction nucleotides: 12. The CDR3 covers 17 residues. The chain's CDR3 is CATSRDLQQGIETEAFF. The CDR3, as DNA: TGTGCCACCAGCAGAGATCTTCAACAGGGGATAGAGACTGAAGCTTTCTTT. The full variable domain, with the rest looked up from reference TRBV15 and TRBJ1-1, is DAMVIQNPRYQVTQFGKPVTLSCSQTLNHNVMYWYQQKSSQAPKLLFHYYDKDFNNEADTPDNFQSRRPNTSFCFLDIRSPGLGDTAMYLCATSRDLQQGIETEAFFGQGTRLTVV.

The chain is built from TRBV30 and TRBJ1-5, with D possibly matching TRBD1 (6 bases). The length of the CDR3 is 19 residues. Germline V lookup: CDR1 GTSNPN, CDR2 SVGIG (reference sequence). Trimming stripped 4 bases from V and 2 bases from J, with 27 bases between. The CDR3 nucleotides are TGTGCCTGGAATCCTCCGGGACACCCAACAAGTTATGGCAATCAGCCCCAGCATTTT. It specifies CAWNPPGHPTSYGNQPQHF.

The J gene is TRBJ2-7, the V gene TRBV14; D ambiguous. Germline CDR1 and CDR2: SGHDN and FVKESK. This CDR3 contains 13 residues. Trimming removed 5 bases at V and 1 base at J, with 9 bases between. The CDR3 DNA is TGTGCCAGCAGCGGGCGCCGTTCCTACGAGCAGTACTTC. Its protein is CASSGRRSYEQYF.

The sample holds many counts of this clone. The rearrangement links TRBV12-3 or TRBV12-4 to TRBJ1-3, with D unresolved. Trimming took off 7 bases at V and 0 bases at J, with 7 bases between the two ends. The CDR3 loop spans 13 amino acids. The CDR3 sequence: CASILSSGNTIYF. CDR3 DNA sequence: TGTGCCAGCATACTGAGCTCTGGAAACACCATATATTTT.

The CDR3, as DNA: TGTGCCAGCAGCAAAGCGAACACTCAGGCCAATAACTATGGCTACACCTTC. Translating gives CASSKANTQANNYGYTF. The rearrangement uses TRBV21-1 and TRBJ1-2; the table's D call of TRBD1 was not tested on the DNA. TRBV21-1 is listed as a pseudogene. The CDR3 is 17 amino acids.